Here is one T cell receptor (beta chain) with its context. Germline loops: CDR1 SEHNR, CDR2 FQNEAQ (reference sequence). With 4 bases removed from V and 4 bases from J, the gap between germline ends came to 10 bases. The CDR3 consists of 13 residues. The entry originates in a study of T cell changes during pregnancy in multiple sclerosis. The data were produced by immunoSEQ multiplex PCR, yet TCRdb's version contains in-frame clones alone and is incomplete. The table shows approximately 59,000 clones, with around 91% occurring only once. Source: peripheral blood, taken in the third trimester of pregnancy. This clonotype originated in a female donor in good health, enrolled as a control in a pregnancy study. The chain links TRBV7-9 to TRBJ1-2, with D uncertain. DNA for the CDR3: TGTGCCAGCAGCTCAGTTACCATCTATGGCTACACCTTC. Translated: CASSSVTIYGYTF.